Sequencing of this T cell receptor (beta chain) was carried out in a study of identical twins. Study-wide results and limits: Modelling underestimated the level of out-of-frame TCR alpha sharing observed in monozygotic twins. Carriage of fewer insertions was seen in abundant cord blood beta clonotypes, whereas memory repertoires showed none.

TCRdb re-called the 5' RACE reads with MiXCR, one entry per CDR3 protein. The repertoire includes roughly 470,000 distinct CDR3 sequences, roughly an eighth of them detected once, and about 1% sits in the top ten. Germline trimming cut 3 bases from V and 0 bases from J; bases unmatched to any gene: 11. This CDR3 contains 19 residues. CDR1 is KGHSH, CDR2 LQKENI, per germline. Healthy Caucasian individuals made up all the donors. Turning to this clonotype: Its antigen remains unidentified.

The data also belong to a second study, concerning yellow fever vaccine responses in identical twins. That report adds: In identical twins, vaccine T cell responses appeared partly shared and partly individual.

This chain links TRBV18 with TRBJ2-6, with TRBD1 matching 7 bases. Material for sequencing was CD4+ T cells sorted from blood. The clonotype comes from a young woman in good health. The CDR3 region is CASSPLPGQFDSGANVLTF. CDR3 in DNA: TGTGCCAGCTCACCGTTACCGGGACAGTTCGACTCTGGGGCCAACGTCCTGACTTTC.